These T cell receptor beta chains were read from a single sample in a study of blood T cell repertoires in COVID-19. Some clones are missing from TCRdb's copy, which holds only in-frame ones; the method was immunoSEQ multiplex PCR. The profile shows 150,000 or so clones, over 80% of them singletons. The specimen was peripheral blood. Every receptor here comes from a man between 65 and 85 years old who had recovered from COVID-19. The CDR3 runs from the conserved cysteine through the conserved F or W. Fields, in order: CDR3 protein, CDR3 DNA, V gene, D gene, J gene, clone size. The D gene is left open where the match is weak. Rows give clone size only sometimes, using once, few, many, or a class for an expanded clone.

CDR3 protein: CASSPGTSGVRNTDTQYF; CDR3 DNA: TGTGCCAGCAGCCCCGGGACTAGCGGAGTTAGAAACACAGATACGCAGTATTTT; V gene: TRBV7-8; D gene: TRBD2; J gene: TRBJ2-3; clone size: -
CDR3 protein: CASRPTGVTEAFF; CDR3 DNA: TGTGCCAGCAGACCAACAGGGGTCACTGAAGCTTTCTTT; V gene: TRBV28; D gene: TRBD1; J gene: TRBJ1-1; clone size: -
CDR3 protein: CASSHTPGLRRGSGELFF; CDR3 DNA: TGTGCCAGCAGCCACACACCGGGACTTCGGCGGGGTAGCGGGGAGCTGTTTTTT; V gene: TRBV14; D gene: -; J gene: TRBJ2-2; clone size: -
CDR3 protein: CSASRASGGIYEQYF; CDR3 DNA: TGCAGTGCTAGTCGAGCTAGCGGGGGGATCTACGAGCAGTACTTC; V gene: TRBV20-1; D gene: TRBD2; J gene: TRBJ2-7; clone size: -
CDR3 protein: CAISEGEAYGYTF; CDR3 DNA: TGTGCCATCAGTGAAGGGGAAGCCTATGGCTACACCTTC; V gene: TRBV10-3; D gene: -; J gene: TRBJ1-2; clone size: -
CDR3 protein: CASSLPSFERNYGYTF; CDR3 DNA: TGTGCCAGCAGCCTCCCTAGCTTCGAAAGAAACTATGGCTACACCTTC; V gene: TRBV5-4; D gene: -; J gene: TRBJ1-2; clone size: -
CDR3 protein: CASSQPGLAAETQYF; CDR3 DNA: TGTGCCAGCAGCCAGCCGGGACTAGCGGCAGAGACCCAGTACTTC; V gene: TRBV3-1/TRBV3-2; D gene: TRBD2; J gene: TRBJ2-5; clone size: -
CDR3 protein: CASSQVEGSGANVLTF; CDR3 DNA: TGTGCCAGCAGCCAAGTTGAGGGTTCTGGGGCCAACGTCCTGACTTTC; V gene: TRBV4-2; D gene: -; J gene: TRBJ2-6; clone size: -
CDR3 protein: CASSSRSTYEQYF; CDR3 DNA: TGTGCCAGTAGTTCCAGGTCGACCTACGAGCAGTACTTC; V gene: TRBV19; D gene: -; J gene: TRBJ2-7; clone size: few
CDR3 protein: CASSYSGDEQYF; CDR3 DNA: TGCGCCAGCAGTTACTCAGGGGACGAGCAGTACTTC; V gene: TRBV5-1; D gene: -; J gene: TRBJ2-7; clone size: -
CDR3 protein: CASSQPPGSGNTIYF; CDR3 DNA: TGCGCCAGCAGCCAACCCCCAGGGTCTGGAAACACCATATATTTT; V gene: TRBV4-1; D gene: -; J gene: TRBJ1-3; clone size: -
CDR3 protein: CATSRGELDTQYF; CDR3 DNA: TGTGCCACCAGCAGAGGTGAGCTAGATACGCAGTATTTT; V gene: TRBV15; D gene: -; J gene: TRBJ2-3; clone size: -
CDR3 protein: CASSPRDTGLAGGYEQYF; CDR3 DNA: TGTGCCAGCTCACCGAGGGACACCGGACTAGCGGGGGGCTACGAGCAGTACTTC; V gene: TRBV18; D gene: TRBD2; J gene: TRBJ2-7; clone size: -
CDR3 protein: CASSLFGQDDYGYTF; CDR3 DNA: TGTGCCAGCAGCTTGTTTGGGCAGGATGACTATGGCTACACCTTC; V gene: TRBV5-6; D gene: -; J gene: TRBJ1-2; clone size: -
CDR3 protein: CASSQDIGQGGNQPQHF; CDR3 DNA: TGCGCCAGCAGCCAAGATATCGGTCAGGGTGGCAATCAGCCCCAGCATTTT; V gene: TRBV4-1; D gene: -; J gene: TRBJ1-5; clone size: -
CDR3 protein: CASSSAGVETQYF; CDR3 DNA: TGTGCCAGCAGCTCAGCGGGAGTAGAGACCCAGTACTTC; V gene: TRBV7-2; D gene: TRBD2; J gene: TRBJ2-5; clone size: -
CDR3 protein: CASSWTGGEQYF; CDR3 DNA: TGTGCCAGCAGCTGGACAGGGGGGGAGCAGTACTTC; V gene: TRBV12-3/TRBV12-4; D gene: TRBD1; J gene: TRBJ2-7; clone size: -
CDR3 protein: CASSHEAGVNTEAFF; CDR3 DNA: TGTGCCAGCAGCCATGAAGCCGGAGTCAACACTGAAGCTTTCTTT; V gene: TRBV3-1/TRBV3-2; D gene: -; J gene: TRBJ1-1; clone size: -
CDR3 protein: CAWSRGHSNQPQHF; CDR3 DNA: TGTGCCTGGAGCAGGGGTCATAGCAATCAGCCCCAGCATTTT; V gene: TRBV30; D gene: -; J gene: TRBJ1-5; clone size: few
CDR3 protein: CAWSVPGRVNTEAFF; CDR3 DNA: TGTGCCTGGAGTGTACCGGGCAGGGTGAACACTGAAGCTTTCTTT; V gene: TRBV30; D gene: -; J gene: TRBJ1-1; clone size: -
CDR3 protein: CASSFVAGRSDTQYF; CDR3 DNA: TGTGCCAGCAGCTTTGTAGCGGGACGATCCGATACGCAGTATTTT; V gene: TRBV11-3; D gene: TRBD2; J gene: TRBJ2-3; clone size: -
CDR3 protein: CASSYKGADEQYF; CDR3 DNA: TGTGCCAGCAGTTACAAGGGGGCCGACGAGCAGTACTTC; V gene: TRBV6-5; D gene: TRBD1; J gene: TRBJ2-7; clone size: -
CDR3 protein: CASSLAGTANQPQHF; CDR3 DNA: TGCGCCAGCAGCTTGGCCGGGACAGCTAATCAGCCCCAGCATTTT; V gene: TRBV5-1; D gene: TRBD1; J gene: TRBJ1-5; clone size: -
CDR3 protein: CASSTQDRGRVQPQHF; CDR3 DNA: TGTGCCAGCAGCACCCAGGACAGGGGGCGCGTTCAGCCCCAGCATTTT; V gene: TRBV7-8; D gene: TRBD1; J gene: TRBJ1-5; clone size: few
CDR3 protein: CASKPFRLAGAATDTQYF; CDR3 DNA: TGTGCCAGCAAGCCTTTTCGACTAGCGGGAGCCGCTACAGATACGCAGTATTTT; V gene: TRBV2; D gene: TRBD2; J gene: TRBJ2-3; clone size: -
CDR3 protein: CASSHGTVGNTIYF; CDR3 DNA: TGTGCCAGCAGCCACGGGACAGTTGGAAACACCATATATTTT; V gene: TRBV14; D gene: TRBD1; J gene: TRBJ1-3; clone size: once
CDR3 protein: CASSGTSGTGTDTQYF; CDR3 DNA: TGTGCCAGCAGCGGGACTAGCGGAACGGGCACAGATACGCAGTATTTT; V gene: TRBV6-2/TRBV6-3; D gene: TRBD2; J gene: TRBJ2-3; clone size: few
CDR3 protein: CASSLPSSNTGELFF; CDR3 DNA: TGTGCCAGCAGCTTGCCCTCCAGTAACACCGGGGAGCTGTTTTTT; V gene: TRBV7-9; D gene: -; J gene: TRBJ2-2; clone size: -